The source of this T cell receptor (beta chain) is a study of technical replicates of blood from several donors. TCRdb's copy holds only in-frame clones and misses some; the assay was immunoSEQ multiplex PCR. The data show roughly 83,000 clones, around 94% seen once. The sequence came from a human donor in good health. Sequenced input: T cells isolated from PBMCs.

The CDR3 bases are TGTGCCAGCAGTTTATTAGGGGGCGCGAATCTGTTTTTT. Encoded protein: CASSLLGGANLFF. The rearrangement uses TRBV28 and TRBJ1-4; 7 bases agree with TRBD1. There are 13 residues in the CDR3. Per germline, CDR1 MDHEN and CDR2 SYDVKM. With 1 base clipped from V and 14 bases from J, the junction kept 7 bases outside the gene matches.